This record covers a single TCR beta chain. No antigen is known for it. The PCR employed 60 Vbeta primers together with 13 Jbeta primers. Method: immunoSEQ multiplex PCR; TCRdb's copy keeps in-frame clones and lacks some. The top ten hold 0.95% to 1.4% of the sample, which has fewer than 250,000 clones, over 60% seen once. V was trimmed by 6 bases and J by 3 bases, leaving 15 bases between them. Germline lookup yields CDR1 MNHNS and CDR2 SASEGT. This CDR3 comprises 14 residues. The sample belongs to a study of cytomegalovirus exposure and HLA in healthy donors. Study details: Of the donors genotyped, approximately 400 in all, 65% to 90% fell in the Caucasian-associated ancestry cluster.

General observations from the study: For cytomegalovirus status, the classifier reportedly gave diagnoses with high specificity and sensitivity. Later on, an analysis tied around 17,000 TCR beta sequences to HLA alleles at 0.05 false discovery rate. A prior analysis recorded that most TCR beta V segments were productive about 90% or about 30% of the time.

The sequenced sample was PBMCs. The chain has TRBV6-1 and TRBJ2-7; possibly TRBD1 for D (6 bases). This clonotype was obtained from a woman aged 40-49 years in good health and CMV-seronegative. The CDR3 DNA is TGTGCCAGCAGCTTCCAGGGGTCCTTCTACGAGCAGTACTTC. Its protein product is CASSFQGSFYEQYF.